The 4 T cell receptor beta chains listed next were all sequenced from one sample in a study of OX40 agonist ivuxolimab in advanced cancers. Clones were sequenced by immunoSEQ multiplex PCR, and TCRdb holds only the in-frame ones, with some missing. This sample has just over 35,000 clones, with over 75% found just once. This specimen consisted of CD4+ or CD8+ T cells sorted from blood, obtained in a trial of the OX40 agonist ivuxolimab. Receptor source: an adult with an advanced solid tumor such as melanoma, head and neck, liver or kidney cancer.

The J gene is TRBJ1-1, the V gene TRBV11-2; the D is unclear. Looked up from germline, CDR1 is SGHAT and CDR2 is FQNNGV. This CDR3 has 13 amino acids. V was pared by 3 bases and J by 1 base, with 6 bases between. CDR3 sequence (DNA): TGTGCCAGCAGCTTGCAAGGGAACACTGAAGCTTTCTTT. Translation: CASSLQGNTEAFF.

The J gene is TRBJ2-6, the V gene TRBV9; D remains ambiguous. The ends were cut back, 3 bases at V and 2 bases at J, with 12 bases in the middle. In germline, CDR1 is SGDLS, CDR2 YYNGEE. The CDR3 has 16 residues. CDR3 DNA sequence: TGTGCCAGCAGCGGGCACCGGGTGACTGGGGCCAACGTCCTGACTTTC. Its protein product is CASSGHRVTGANVLTF.

The rearrangement uses TRBV6-6 and TRBJ2-5, with D possibly being TRBD2 (7 bases). The J call is uncertain, as TRBJ2-7 better fits the DNA end. This CDR3 contains 14 residues. Looked up from germline, CDR1 is MNHNY and CDR2 is SVGAGI (reference sequence). CDR3 amino acids: CASSYAGATDEQYF. The CDR3 nucleotides read TGTGCCAGCAGTTACGCGGGGGCCACCGACGAGCAGTACTTC.

With respect to this clone: The sample contains more than one DNA sequence encoding this CDR3. The V gene is TRBV12-5, the J gene TRBJ2-6; no firm D call. With 7 bases removed from V and 1 base from J, the gap between germline ends came to 8 bases. The germline V gene encodes CDR1 LGHNT and CDR2 FRNRAP. This CDR3 has 14 residues. This CDR3 reads CASASSSGANVLTF. As DNA, the CDR3 is TGTGCTAGTGCCTCCTCGTCTGGGGCCAACGTCCTGACTTTC.